Each of the 14 T cell receptor beta chains below was sequenced from the same sample in a study of patients and donors after allogeneic stem cell transplantation. TCRdb fed the RT-PCR reads into MiXCR, producing one record per CDR3 protein. The repertoire has approximately 150,000 distinct CDR3 sequences, about two fifths of them found once; the top ten carry about 50%. Sample: blood, either unsorted or a sorted T cell fraction (not recorded which). The receptors shown here come from a human donor who was either an allogeneic HSCT recipient or a stem cell or donor lymphocyte infusion donor (not recorded which). It is not recorded whose cells these are; they may come from a transplant donor.

The chain links TRBV12-3 or TRBV12-4 to TRBJ2-5, with 8 positions matching TRBD2. The CDR3 is 14 amino acids. V trimming: 7 bases; J trimming: 2 bases; junction bases outside the gene matches: 6. The CDR3 DNA reads as TGTGCCAGCACCGCCGGACTAGCTCAAGAGACCCAGTACTTC. The encoded protein is CASTAGLAQETQYF.

V usage is TRBV6-4 and J usage is TRBJ2-5; maybe TRBD1 (5 bases). CDR3 length equals 14 residues. V lost 8 bases to trimming and J lost 4 bases, with 17 bases between them. Germline V CDR1 and CDR2: MRHNA, SNTAGT. The CDR3 region is CASGVAGWGETQYF. The CDR3 DNA follows: TGTGCCAGCGGAGTGGCAGGGTGGGGAGAGACCCAGTACTTC.

V and J are TRBV29-1 and TRBJ1-2; weak D call: TRBD1 (6 bases). V shed 6 bases and J shed 5 bases, with 13 bases lying between them. The CDR3 loop spans 12 amino acids. Germline V gives CDR1 SQVTM, CDR2 ANQGSEA. The DNA for the CDR3 is TGCAGCGTCACGGGGGCGAGGTATGGCTACACCTTC. Protein product: CSVTGARYGYTF.

Concerning this clonotype itself: The junction does not match germline at one end; this may be a read error. J is TRBJ1-1 and V is TRBV29-1, with a weak D call TRBD1 (6 bases). Per germline, CDR1 SQVTM and CDR2 ANQGSEA. The CDR3 contains 15 residues. The CDR3 nucleotides are TGCACCGTTACCGGGGCCGGACAGAGGAACACTGAAGCTTTCTTT. It codes for CTVTGAGQRNTEAFF.

This rearrangement joins TRBV29-1 to TRBJ1-2; no definite D call. Per germline, CDR1 SQVTM and CDR2 ANQGSEA. The CDR3 is 12 amino acids. The V and J ends lost 4 bases and 2 bases respectively, with 8 bases between them. The DNA for the CDR3 is TGCAGCGTTGTAGGCCAGAACTATGGCTACACCTTC. Protein: CSVVGQNYGYTF.

The chain recombines TRBV7-9 with TRBJ1-5; D is possibly TRBD1 (6 bases). This CDR3 is built from 14 residues. The ends were cut back, 4 bases at V and 3 bases at J, with 10 bases in the middle. CDR1 is SEHNR, CDR2 FQNEAQ, per germline (reference sequence). This chain's CDR3 is CASSSDRINQPQHF. CDR3 in DNA: TGTGCCAGCAGCTCGGACAGAATCAATCAGCCCCAGCATTTT.

CDR3 nucleotide sequence: TGTGCCAGCAGTTTATCTAGAGGGTTAGGCAATCAGCCCCAGCATTTT. The encoded protein is CASSLSRGLGNQPQHF. This chain connects TRBV28 to TRBJ1-5; D is unresolved. V gave up 1 base and J gave up 2 bases, with 12 bases separating them. Germline lookup yields CDR1 MDHEN and CDR2 SYDVKM. CDR3 length: 16 amino acids.

The CDR3 DNA sequence: TGCAGCGTGTATACCCTGAACACTGAAGCTTTCTTT. Translation gives CSVYTLNTEAFF. The chain is built from TRBV29-1 and TRBJ1-1; D remains unclear. V lost 6 bases and J lost 0, with 8 bases in between. Germline V gene data show CDR1 as SQVTM and CDR2 as ANQGSEA. The CDR3 loop spans 12 amino acids.

This sequence joins TRBV4-3 and TRBJ2-3, with 7 nucleotides matching TRBD2. CDR3 length equals 12 residues. Trimming took 4 bases from V and 5 from J; bases not matched to a gene: 0. The germline V gene has CDR1 LGHNA and CDR2 YSLEER. CDR3 amino acids: CASSRGGDTQYF. The CDR3 bases are TGCGCCAGCAGCCGCGGGGGAGATACGCAGTATTTT.

This rearrangement joins TRBV6-2 or TRBV6-3 to TRBJ2-1; TRBD1 aligns across 7 bases. V shed 6 bases and J 0 bases; nucleotides not matched to a gene: 8. The CDR3 covers 16 residues. Germline V gene data show CDR1 as MNHEY and CDR2 as SVGEGT. CDR3 sequence: CASSRATGSSYNEQFF. CDR3 nucleotides: TGTGCCAGCAGCCGAGCGACAGGGAGCTCCTACAATGAGCAGTTCTTC.

The V gene is TRBV4-3, the J gene TRBJ1-1; no firm D call. V was trimmed by 0 bases and J by 0 bases, leaving 8 bases between them. The CDR3 totals 15 residues. Germline lookup yields CDR1 LGHNA and CDR2 YSLEER. The CDR3: CASSQEGYMNTEAFF. CDR3 sequence (DNA): TGCGCCAGCAGCCAAGAGGGCTACATGAACACTGAAGCTTTCTTT.

V gene TRBV11-2 combines with J gene TRBJ2-2, with D perhaps TRBD2 (6 bases). Trimming removed 1 base at V and 6 bases at J, with 15 bases between. CDR1 and CDR2 (germline): SGHAT, FQNNGV. The CDR3 length is 16 residues. The CDR3 DNA reads as TGTGCCAGCAGCTTAGTTACTCTAGCGATGTCCGGGGAGCTGTTTTTT. It yields the protein CASSLVTLAMSGELFF.

This clonotype was seen more than once but under ten times. This chain links TRBV20-1 with TRBJ1-1; D is possibly TRBD1 (5 bases). V was cut by 6 bases and J by 2 bases, with 13 bases left in between. The germline CDR1 and CDR2 sequences are DFQATT and SNEGSKA (reference sequence). This CDR3 spans 13 amino acids. The CDR3 reads CSAGGGFNTEAFF. The CDR3 DNA sequence: TGCAGTGCAGGCGGGGGGTTCAACACTGAAGCTTTCTTT.

The chain uses TRBV20-1 and TRBJ1-6, with D tentatively TRBD1 (5 bases). Trimming removed 4 bases from V and 8 bases from J, with 27 bases in between. The CDR3 loop spans 18 amino acids. Germline CDR1 DFQATT, CDR2 SNEGSKA (reference sequence). As DNA, the CDR3 is TGCAGTGCTACATTCTCCACCGCAAATAGACAGTCGGATTCACCCCTCCACTTT. Translation gives CSATFSTANRQSDSPLHF.